The 32 T cell receptor beta chains below were found in one sample sequenced in a study of blood T cells in healthy people across ages. A second PCR, run for about 7 to 11 cycles, used a sample-barcoded 5' primer plus a J-beta primer mix. Via MiXCR, TCRdb re-called the 5' RACE reads, giving one row per CDR3 protein. The repertoire holds some 1.1 million distinct CDR3 sequences, with less than 45% as singletons. The sample taken for sequencing was blood. The receptor source for this set is a man younger than 35 in good health.

CDR3 loop: CASSYPGTYSGANVLTF. The CDR3 DNA reads TGTGCCAGCAGTTACCCCGGGACATACTCTGGGGCCAACGTCCTGACTTTC. The rearrangement links TRBV6-2 or TRBV6-3 to TRBJ2-6; a possible D gene is TRBD1 (6 bases). Trimming cost V 2 bases and J 0 bases, with 11 bases left between them. There are 17 residues in the CDR3. CDR1 and CDR2 from the germline V gene are MNHEY and SVGEGT.

The rearrangement links TRBV7-2 to TRBJ2-1; D perhaps matches TRBD1 (5 bases). The J call may be incorrect, as the DNA end agrees better with TRBJ2-7. There are 14 residues in the CDR3. Germline CDR1 is SGHTA and CDR2 is FQGNSA. The CDR3 sequence is CASSLVVGHNEQYF. As DNA, the CDR3 is TGTGCCAGCAGCTTAGTAGTTGGACACAATGAGCAGTACTTC.

This clonotype was recorded a few times. This chain connects TRBV6-1 to TRBJ2-3; D is undetermined. From germline, CDR1 is MNHNS and CDR2 SASEGT. V dropped 0 bases and J dropped 1 base, with 5 bases sitting between them. CDR3 size: 14 residues. In DNA form, the CDR3 reads TGTGCCAGCAGTGAAGCCCGCGGCACAGATACGCAGTATTTT. It specifies CASSEARGTDTQYF.

This clonotype showed up just a few times. The CDR3 bases are TGTGCCAGCAGCTTATACACAGGAGGCGGCGAGCAGTTCTTC. This translates into CASSLYTGGGEQFF. The J gene is TRBJ2-1, the V gene TRBV7-2, with D perhaps assigned TRBD1 or TRBD2 (5 bases each). The CDR3 covers 14 residues. V dropped 2 bases and J dropped 10 bases, with 15 bases sitting between them. Germline V gene data show CDR1 as SGHTA and CDR2 as FQGNSA.

The rearrangement uses TRBV25-1 and TRBJ1-2, with 11 bases matching TRBD1. From germline, CDR1 is MGHDK and CDR2 SYGVNS. The CDR3 has 15 residues. Germline trimming cut 7 bases from V and 7 bases from J; bases unmatched to any gene: 11. The CDR3 reads CASTKEDRGRGGYTF. The CDR3 DNA follows: TGTGCCAGCACCAAAGAGGACAGGGGGCGCGGTGGCTACACCTTC.

This clonotype was picked up many times. The chain is built from TRBV29-1 and TRBJ1-2; D is unresolved. The V gene lost 4 bases and the J gene lost 0 bases, with 9 bases spanning the gap. CDR1 and CDR2 from the germline V gene are SQVTM and ANQGSEA. This CDR3 is 13 amino acids long. The CDR3: CSVVLLTNYGYTF. The CDR3 region has the DNA TGCAGCGTTGTGCTTCTTACTAACTATGGCTACACCTTC.

Remarks on this clonotype: Germline is not matched at one junction end, which may reflect a read error. This chain uses TRBV5-5 with TRBJ2-7, with D possibly called TRBD1 or TRBD2 (5 bases each). This CDR3 has 16 amino acids. Germline CDR1 is SGHKS and CDR2 is YYEKEE (reference sequence). CDR3 in amino acids: CTSSFGASAATYEQYF. CDR3 bases: TGTACCAGCAGCTTCGGGGCCAGTGCAGCTACCTACGAGCAGTACTTC.

The chain links TRBV20-1 to TRBJ2-2, with D unclear. The CDR3 is 16 residues long. Germline V gives CDR1 DFQATT, CDR2 SNEGSKA (reference sequence). V was cut by 0 bases and J by 0 bases, with 11 bases left in between. CDR3 protein: CSARDAGKSNTGELFF. For the CDR3, the DNA is TGCAGTGCTAGAGACGCAGGCAAATCGAACACCGGGGAGCTGTTTTTT.

This clonotype was recorded a few times. The V gene is TRBV6-1, the J gene TRBJ1-6; 9 bases align to TRBD1. Losses at the gene ends were 5 bases for V and 9 bases for J; bases not matched to a gene: 5. The CDR3 extends over 14 amino acids. Germline lookup yields CDR1 MNHNS and CDR2 SASEGT. The CDR3 protein is CASSSDRGSSPLHF. CDR3 bases: TGTGCCAGCAGTTCGGACAGGGGTAGTTCACCCCTCCACTTT.

This clonotype occurred a few times. The chain is built from TRBV11-2 and TRBJ2-7, with TRBD1 identical over 7 bases. Germline CDR1 SGHAT, CDR2 FQNNGV. V lost 3 bases to trimming and J lost 2 bases; unmatched junction nucleotides: 7. This CDR3 has 15 residues. This CDR3 is CASSFGQETTYEQYF. The CDR3 nucleotides read TGTGCCAGCAGCTTCGGACAGGAGACTACCTACGAGCAGTACTTC.

The chain has TRBV4-2 and TRBJ1-2; D is unclear. This CDR3 spans 13 amino acids. The germline V gene has CDR1 LGHNA and CDR2 YNFKEQ. The germline V and J ends were trimmed by 1 base and 4 bases, with 7 bases remaining between them. CDR3 nucleotide sequence: TGTGCCAGCAGCCAAGGGTGGAGCTATGGCTACACCTTC. It codes for CASSQGWSYGYTF.

This chain links TRBV7-2 with TRBJ2-7; no reliable D call. The V end was cut by 1 base, the J end by 12 bases, with 16 bases between. The CDR3 has 13 residues. CDR1 and CDR2 (germline): SGHTA, FQGNSA. The CDR3 DNA is TGTGCCAGCAGCTTAGGGGTTCCGCACCCTTTGTACTTC. This codes for CASSLGVPHPLYF.

The chain uses TRBV30 and TRBJ1-1; D is unclear. V gave up 2 bases and J gave up 6 bases, with 13 bases separating them. The germline V gene has CDR1 GTSNPN and CDR2 SVGIG (reference sequence). The CDR3 has 13 amino acids. The CDR3 DNA reads TGTGCCTGGAGTCGGAGGTGGTCCGCTGAAGCTTTCTTT. This gives the protein CAWSRRWSAEAFF.

The chain recombines TRBV7-2 with TRBJ2-2; 11 nucleotides align to TRBD2. Germline V gene data show CDR1 as SGHTA and CDR2 as FQGNSA. The CDR3 runs 17 residues. After removal of 5 bases from V and 4 bases from J, the junction contained 9 bases not matched to a gene. CDR3 in amino acids: CASSPSLAGAFTGELFF. CDR3 nucleotide sequence: TGTGCCAGCAGCCCTTCACTAGCGGGGGCCTTCACCGGGGAGCTGTTTTTT.

V and J are TRBV7-2 and TRBJ2-1, with TRBD1 matching over 7 bases. The better agreement between TRBJ2-7 and the DNA end casts doubt on the J call. The CDR3 is 15 amino acids. The germline V gene has CDR1 SGHTA and CDR2 FQGNSA. The CDR3 sequence: CASSNGQVFHNEQYF. The CDR3 region has the DNA TGTGCCAGCAGTAATGGACAGGTATTCCACAATGAGCAGTACTTC.

Comments on this clonotype: A much larger clone differs from this one at a single base, so this may be a read error. The chain uses TRBV6-6 and TRBJ1-1, with D uncertain. This CDR3 has 11 residues. Germline values: CDR1 MNHNY, CDR2 SVGAGI (reference sequence). The CDR3 is CASRVKTEAFF. In DNA, the CDR3 is TGTGCCAGCAGGGTGAAGACTGAAGCTTTCTTT.

The V and J genes are TRBV4-3 and TRBJ1-4; D remains ambiguous. The V end lost 0 bases, the J end lost 4 bases, and 15 bases lay between the germline ends. CDR1 and CDR2 from the germline V gene are LGHNA and YSLEER. There are 17 residues in the CDR3. The CDR3 DNA is TGCGCCAGCAGCCAAGACCCGGCCTTTCTCTTTAATGAAAAACTGTTTTTT. Amino acid sequence: CASSQDPAFLFNEKLFF.

This clonotype appeared many times. V is TRBV27 and J is TRBJ1-6; D not certain. CDR1 and CDR2 (germline): MNHEY, SMNVEV (reference sequence). The CDR3 covers 13 residues. The V end was cut by 2 bases, the J end by 6 bases, with 5 bases between. The CDR3 region has the DNA TGTGCCAGCAGTTTAAAGTCTAATTCACCCCTCCACTTT. Translating gives CASSLKSNSPLHF.

The chain has TRBV6-2 or TRBV6-3 and TRBJ2-3; D is perhaps TRBD1 (5 bases). Between the trimmed V and J ends, which lost 6 bases and 4 bases, there was a span of 11 bases. This CDR3 is 13 amino acids long. The germline V gene has CDR1 MNHEY and CDR2 SVGEGT. In DNA form, the CDR3 reads TGTGCCAGCAGAAAAGGGGCCGCAGATACGCAGTATTTT. Translation gives CASRKGAADTQYF.

The chain joins TRBV5-1 to TRBJ2-1; no reliable D call. Trimming pared 3 bases from V and 9 bases from J, leaving 10 bases between. This CDR3 is 12 amino acids long. Per germline, CDR1 SGHRS and CDR2 YFSETQ. CDR3 nucleotides: TGCGCCAGCAGCTGGCAGGTTGGTGAGCAGTTCTTC. Its translation is CASSWQVGEQFF.

The rearrangement joins TRBV7-9 to TRBJ1-1, with D unclear. CDR3 length equals 15 residues. The germline V and J ends were trimmed by 4 bases and 1 base, with 13 bases remaining between them. Germline V gene sequence: CDR1 SEHNR, CDR2 FQNEAQ (reference sequence). This chain's CDR3 is CASSSFSSGNTEAFF. The DNA for the CDR3 is TGTGCCAGCAGCTCCTTTTCGTCGGGGAACACTGAAGCTTTCTTT. Based on the CDR3 plus reference TRBV7-9 and TRBJ1-1, the full variable domain is DTGVSQNPRHKITKRGQNVTFRCDPISEHNRLYWYRQTLGQGPEFLTYFQNEAQLEKSRLLSDRFSAERPKGSFSTLEIQRTEQGDSAMYLCASSSFSSGNTEAFFGQGTRLTVV.

This clonotype was counted a few times. CDR3: CASSLAGLSVQYF. CDR3 coding DNA: TGCGCCAGCAGCTTGGCAGGGCTCTCGGTGCAGTACTTC. The chain joins TRBV5-1 to TRBJ2-7; a possible D gene is TRBD1 (5 bases). Germline V lookup: CDR1 SGHRS, CDR2 YFSETQ. The CDR3 runs to 13 residues. Trimming cost V 0 bases and J 9 bases, with 13 bases left between them. The full variable domain, in which reference TRBV5-1 and TRBJ2-7 provide the parts outside the CDR3, is KAGVTQTPRYLIKTRGQQVTLSCSPISGHRSVSWYQQTPGQGLQFLFEYFSETQRNKGNFPGRFSGRQFSNSRSEMNVSTLELGDSALYLCASSLAGLSVQYFGPGTRLTVT.

This clonotype was seen only a few times. For the CDR3, the DNA is TGTGCCAGCAGCTTCCTCGTCACAGATACGCAGTATTTT. This codes for CASSFLVTDTQYF. V gene TRBV12-3 or TRBV12-4 combines with J gene TRBJ2-3, with D unresolved. The V end was cut by 6 bases, the J end by 2 bases, with 9 bases between. This CDR3 region has 13 residues.

As concerns this clonotype: An end of the junction differs from the germline gene, which may be a read error. The chain recombines TRBV5-4 with TRBJ2-1; D is perhaps TRBD2 (5 bases). The CDR3 length is 13 residues. The germline V gene has CDR1 SGHNT and CDR2 YYREEE (reference sequence). This CDR3 reads CASNLPGDHEQFF. The CDR3 bases are TGTGCCAGCAACTTGCCCGGGGATCATGAGCAGTTCTTC.

This clonotype was observed many times. V and J are TRBV3-1 and TRBJ2-3; 7 bases are shared with TRBD2. Trimming cost V 1 base and J 1 base; bases outside gene matches: 2. The CDR3 sequence is 15 residues long. The germline gives CDR1 LGHDT, CDR2 YNNKEL (reference sequence). Written as DNA, the CDR3 is TGTGCCAGCAGCCAAGGGAGCGGGGGCACAGATACGCAGTATTTT. Encoded protein: CASSQGSGGTDTQYF.

This clonotype appeared many times. This chain connects TRBV28 to TRBJ2-1; 8 nucleotides agree with TRBD1. The CDR3 loop spans 13 amino acids. V was pared by 6 bases and J by 5 bases, with 3 bases of the junction left unmatched. Germline V CDR1 and CDR2: MDHEN, SYDVKM. The CDR3 is CASSATGDNEQFF. The CDR3 DNA reads as TGTGCCAGCAGCGCGACAGGGGACAATGAGCAGTTCTTC.

As DNA, the CDR3 is TGTGCCAGCAGCCAATTTAACCATGAGCAGTTCTTC. This gives the protein CASSQFNHEQFF. This chain links TRBV3-1 with TRBJ2-1, with D unclear. Trimming stripped 2 bases from V and 8 bases from J, with 7 bases between. This CDR3 region has 12 residues. Per the germline V gene, CDR1 is LGHDT and CDR2 is YNNKEL (reference sequence).

The chain is built from TRBV6-5 and TRBJ1-2; the D is unclear. This CDR3 is 15 amino acids long. Trimming stripped 4 bases from V and 0 bases from J, with 12 bases between. The V gene's germline CDR1 is MNHEY and CDR2 SVGAGI. In DNA form, the CDR3 reads TGTGCCAGCAGTTCCGGTAAAGCAGCTAACTATGGCTACACCTTC. Translating it yields CASSSGKAANYGYTF.

The rearrangement uses TRBV20-1 and TRBJ1-2; TRBD1 matches 10 bases. V lost 2 bases and J lost 0; bases outside the gene matches: 9. CDR1 is DFQATT and CDR2 is SNEGSKA in the germline V gene (reference sequence). The CDR3 totals 17 residues. CDR3 loop: CSARLRDRGQSNYGYTF. DNA for the CDR3: TGCAGTGCTAGATTACGCGACAGGGGGCAATCTAACTATGGCTACACCTTC.

This clonotype was seen more than once but under ten times. The rearrangement joins TRBV27 to TRBJ1-2; 10 bases are shared with TRBD1. The V gene end was trimmed by 5 bases and the J gene end by 8 bases; junction bases not matched to a gene: 8. The length of the CDR3 is 14 residues. Germline V gene lookup returns CDR1 MNHEY and CDR2 SMNVEV (reference sequence). This chain's CDR3 is CASSRDRGGGGYTF. CDR3 nucleotide sequence: TGTGCCAGCAGTCGGGACAGGGGAGGGGGAGGCTACACCTTC.

This clonotype was seen many times. The rearrangement links TRBV9 to TRBJ1-2, with D possibly being TRBD1 (6 bases). V was cut by 2 bases and J by 0 bases, with 8 bases left in between. This CDR3 comprises 14 residues. Germline V gives CDR1 SGDLS, CDR2 YYNGEE. DNA for the CDR3: TGTGCCAGCAGCGTCTCAGGGGCTAACTATGGCTACACCTTC. Translated, it gives CASSVSGANYGYTF.

This clonotype has a handful of counts. The V call is TRBV6-1, the J call TRBJ1-1; D is possibly TRBD1 (5 bases). The germline CDR1 and CDR2 sequences are MNHNS and SASEGT. The CDR3 has 15 amino acids. Deletions cut 8 bases from V and 1 base from J, with 17 bases between. The CDR3 sequence is CASGQLREANTEAFF. The CDR3 coding sequence is TGTGCCAGCGGCCAGCTCAGGGAGGCGAACACTGAAGCTTTCTTT.